Given below is one TCR beta chain in context. In the authors' workflow: From reference gene primer amplification, estimates of nucleated cell counts were derived. The data were produced by immunoSEQ multiplex PCR, yet TCRdb's version contains in-frame clones alone and is incomplete. From that table come the V and J calls and clone size; the DNA was used to work out D and trimming. The sample has some 66,000 clones, about 80% seen once; the top ten hold approximately 6.6%. CDR1 SGDLS and CDR2 YYNGEE come from the germline V gene. Trimming left V 4 bases short and J 7 bases short, with 12 bases between. The CDR3 is 12 residues long. The sample belongs to a study of blood T cell repertoires in COVID-19. Overall study: Samples came from the United States, Italy and Spain, spanning acute and convalescent COVID-19.

The sequence was obtained from a man aged 55 to 69 with acute or convalescent COVID-19. The chain recombines TRBV9 with TRBJ2-7; D is undetermined. The sample taken for sequencing was peripheral blood. The CDR3 coding sequence is TGTGCCAGCAGCCAGGAACCAGAGGAGCAGTACTTC. Its protein is CASSQEPEEQYF.